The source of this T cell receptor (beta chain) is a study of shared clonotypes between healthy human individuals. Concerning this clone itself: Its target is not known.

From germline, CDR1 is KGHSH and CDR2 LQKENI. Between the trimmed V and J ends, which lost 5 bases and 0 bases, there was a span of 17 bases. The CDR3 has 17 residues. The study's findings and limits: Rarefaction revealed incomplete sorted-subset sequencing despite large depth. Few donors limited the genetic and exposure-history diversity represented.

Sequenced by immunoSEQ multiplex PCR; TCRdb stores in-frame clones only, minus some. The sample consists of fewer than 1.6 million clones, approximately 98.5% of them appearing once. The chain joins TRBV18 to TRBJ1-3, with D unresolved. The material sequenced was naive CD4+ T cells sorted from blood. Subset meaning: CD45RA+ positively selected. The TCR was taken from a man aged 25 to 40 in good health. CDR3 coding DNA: TGTGCCAGCTCAGCCACGATTGTCAGCAACTCTGGAAACACCATATATTTT. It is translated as CASSATIVSNSGNTIYF.